This T cell receptor beta chain was found in a study of blood T cells in healthy people across ages. Findings and caveats of the study: It was the long-lived donors that had more naive CD4+ cells and higher diversity than aged donors. Roughly linear age-related decline in beta diversity appeared, significant by age around 40.

Regarding this clonotype: Antigen unknown.

The second PCR ran roughly 7 to 12 cycles with a sample-barcoded 5' primer and J-beta primers. Each cDNA molecule was tagged by a template-switch adaptor with 12 random nucleotides. One entry per CDR3 protein results from TCRdb running MiXCR on the 5' RACE reads. The sample lists over 1,500,000 distinct CDR3 sequences; about 39% were seen once. The sequencing sample was made of blood. The clonotype was recovered from a human donor in good health.

CDR3 residues: CASSLNSLEQYF. As DNA, the CDR3 is TGTGCCAGCAGTCTCAATAGCTTAGAGCAGTACTTC. The chain recombines TRBV28 with TRBJ2-7; no definite D call. This CDR3 has 12 residues. CDR1 is MDHEN and CDR2 is SYDVKM in the germline V gene. V was cut by 5 bases and J by 7 bases, with 12 bases left in between. Together with reference TRBV28 and TRBJ2-7, the CDR3 gives the full variable domain: DVKVTQSSRYLVKRTGEKVFLECVQDMDHENMFWYRQDPGLGLRLIYFSYDVKMKEKGDIPEGYSVSREKKERFSLILESASTNQTSMYLCASSLNSLEQYFGPGTRLTVT.